The present TCR beta chain was sequenced within a study of cytomegalovirus exposure and HLA in healthy donors. V lost 0 bases and J 5 bases, leaving 12 bases between the germline ends. The CDR3 sequence is 14 residues long. Germline CDR1 SGHRS, CDR2 YFSETQ. A note on this clone: Its antigen is undetermined.

60 Vbeta and 13 Jbeta primers were used in PCR. Libraries were prepared by immunoSEQ multiplex PCR; TCRdb keeps only in-frame clonotypes and omits some of them. The sample contains fewer than 200,000 clones, roughly 71% of which appear only once. Study observations and caveats: HLA alleles showed associations with 15,000 to 20,000 TCR beta sequences in a later analysis, at a 0.05 false discovery rate.

This cohort consisted of healthy bone marrow donors. V usage is TRBV5-1 and J usage is TRBJ2-7; D unclear. The sample comprised PBMCs. This sequence originates from a male donor in good health and CMV-seropositive. CDR3 DNA: TGCGCCAGCAGCTTGGTGTGGCCCACCGACGAGCAGTACTTC. Its translation is CASSLVWPTDEQYF.